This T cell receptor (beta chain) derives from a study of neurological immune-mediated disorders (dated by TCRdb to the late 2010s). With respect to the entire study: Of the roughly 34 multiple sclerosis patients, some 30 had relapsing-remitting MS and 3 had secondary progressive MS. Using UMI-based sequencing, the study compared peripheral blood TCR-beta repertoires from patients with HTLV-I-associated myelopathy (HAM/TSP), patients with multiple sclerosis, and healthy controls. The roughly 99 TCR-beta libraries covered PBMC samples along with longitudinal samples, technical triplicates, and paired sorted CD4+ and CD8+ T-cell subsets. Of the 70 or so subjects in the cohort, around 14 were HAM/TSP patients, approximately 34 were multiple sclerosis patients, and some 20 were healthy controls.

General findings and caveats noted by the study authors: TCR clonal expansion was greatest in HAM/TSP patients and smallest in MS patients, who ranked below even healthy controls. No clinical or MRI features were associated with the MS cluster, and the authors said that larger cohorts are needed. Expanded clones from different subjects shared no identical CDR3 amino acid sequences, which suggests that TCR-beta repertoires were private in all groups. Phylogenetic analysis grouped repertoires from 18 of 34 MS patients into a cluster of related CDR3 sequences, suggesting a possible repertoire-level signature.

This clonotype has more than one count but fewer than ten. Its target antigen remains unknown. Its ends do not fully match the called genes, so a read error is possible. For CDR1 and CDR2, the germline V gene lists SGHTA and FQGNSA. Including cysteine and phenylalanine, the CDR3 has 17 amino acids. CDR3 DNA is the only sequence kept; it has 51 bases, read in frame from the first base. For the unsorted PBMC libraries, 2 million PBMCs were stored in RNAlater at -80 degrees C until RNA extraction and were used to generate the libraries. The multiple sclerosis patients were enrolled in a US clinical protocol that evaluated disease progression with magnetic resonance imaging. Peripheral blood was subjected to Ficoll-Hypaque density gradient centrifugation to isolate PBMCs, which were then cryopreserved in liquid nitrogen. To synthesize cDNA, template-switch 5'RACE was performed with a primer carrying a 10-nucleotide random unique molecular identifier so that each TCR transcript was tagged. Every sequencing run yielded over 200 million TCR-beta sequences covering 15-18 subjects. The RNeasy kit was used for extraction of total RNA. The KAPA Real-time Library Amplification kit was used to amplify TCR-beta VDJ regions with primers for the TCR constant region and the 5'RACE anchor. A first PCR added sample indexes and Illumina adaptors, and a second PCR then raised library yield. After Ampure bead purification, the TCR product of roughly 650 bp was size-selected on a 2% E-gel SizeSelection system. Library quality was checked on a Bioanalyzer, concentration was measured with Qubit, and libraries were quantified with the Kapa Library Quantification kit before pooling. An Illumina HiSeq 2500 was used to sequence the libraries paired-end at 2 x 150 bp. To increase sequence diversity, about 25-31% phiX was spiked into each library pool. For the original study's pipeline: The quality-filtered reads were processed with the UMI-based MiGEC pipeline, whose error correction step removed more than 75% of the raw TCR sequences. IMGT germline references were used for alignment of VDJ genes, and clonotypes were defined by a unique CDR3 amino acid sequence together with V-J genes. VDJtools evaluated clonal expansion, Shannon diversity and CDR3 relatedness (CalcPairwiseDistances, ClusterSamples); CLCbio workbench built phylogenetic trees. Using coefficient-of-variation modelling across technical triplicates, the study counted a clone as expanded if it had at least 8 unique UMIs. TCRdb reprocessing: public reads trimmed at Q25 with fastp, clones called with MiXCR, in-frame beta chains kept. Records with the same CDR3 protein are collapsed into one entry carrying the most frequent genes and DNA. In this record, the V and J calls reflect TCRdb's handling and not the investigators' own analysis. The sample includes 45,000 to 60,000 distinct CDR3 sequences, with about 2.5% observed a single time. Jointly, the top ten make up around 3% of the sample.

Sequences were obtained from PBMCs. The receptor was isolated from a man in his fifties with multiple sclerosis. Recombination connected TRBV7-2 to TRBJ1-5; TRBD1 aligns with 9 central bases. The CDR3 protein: CASSLRWDRVSNKTQNF. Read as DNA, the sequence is TGTGCCAGCAGCTTAAGGTGGGACAGGGTTAGCAATAAGACCCAGAATTTT.